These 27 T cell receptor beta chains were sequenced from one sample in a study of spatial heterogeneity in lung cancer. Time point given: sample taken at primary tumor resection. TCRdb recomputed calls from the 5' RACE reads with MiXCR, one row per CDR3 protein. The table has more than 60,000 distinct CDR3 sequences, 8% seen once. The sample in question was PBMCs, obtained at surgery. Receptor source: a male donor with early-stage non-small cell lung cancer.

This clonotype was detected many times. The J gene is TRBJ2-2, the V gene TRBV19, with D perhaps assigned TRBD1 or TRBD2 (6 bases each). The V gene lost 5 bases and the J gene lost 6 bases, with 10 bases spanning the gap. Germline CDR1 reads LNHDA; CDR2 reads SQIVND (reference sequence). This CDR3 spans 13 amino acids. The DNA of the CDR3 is TGTGCCAGTAGTGTGGGGGGCGCCGGGGAGCTGTTTTTT. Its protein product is CASSVGGAGELFF.

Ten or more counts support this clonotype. As DNA, the CDR3 is TGCAGTGCTAGTCCTCAGACAGGCGGGTTGGCTGAAGCTTTCTTT. It translates to CSASPQTGGLAEAFF. The chain carries TRBV20-1 and TRBJ1-1, with D maybe TRBD1 (6 bases). V was cut by 3 bases and J by 6 bases, with 20 bases left in between. In germline, CDR1 is DFQATT, CDR2 SNEGSKA (reference sequence). The CDR3 extends over 15 amino acids.

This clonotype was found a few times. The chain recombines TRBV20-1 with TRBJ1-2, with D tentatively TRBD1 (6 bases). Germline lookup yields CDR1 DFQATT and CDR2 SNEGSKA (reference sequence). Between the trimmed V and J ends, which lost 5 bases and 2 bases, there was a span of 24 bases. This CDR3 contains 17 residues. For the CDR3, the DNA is TGCAGTGCTGAACCCGTCCAGGGGACTGCGTCGAACTATGGCTACACCTTC. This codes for CSAEPVQGTASNYGYTF.

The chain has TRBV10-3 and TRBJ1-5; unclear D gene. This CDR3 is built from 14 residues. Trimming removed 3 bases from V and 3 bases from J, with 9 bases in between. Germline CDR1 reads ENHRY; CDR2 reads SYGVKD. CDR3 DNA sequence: TGTGCCATCAGTGATGCGGTGGACAATCAGCCCCAGCATTTT. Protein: CAISDAVDNQPQHF.

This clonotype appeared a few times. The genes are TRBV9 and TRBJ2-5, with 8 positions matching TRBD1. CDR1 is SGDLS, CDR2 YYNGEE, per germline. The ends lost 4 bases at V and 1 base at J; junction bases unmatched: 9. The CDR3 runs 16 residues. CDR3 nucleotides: TGTGCCAGCAGCCTCCAGGACAGGGTGGTCCAAGAGACCCAGTACTTC. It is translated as CASSLQDRVVQETQYF.

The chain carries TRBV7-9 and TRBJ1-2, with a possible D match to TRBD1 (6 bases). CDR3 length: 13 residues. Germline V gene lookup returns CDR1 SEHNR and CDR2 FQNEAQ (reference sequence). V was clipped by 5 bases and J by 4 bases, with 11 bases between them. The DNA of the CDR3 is TGTGCCAGCAGCCCGCGACAGGTCTATGGCTACACCTTC. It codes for CASSPRQVYGYTF.

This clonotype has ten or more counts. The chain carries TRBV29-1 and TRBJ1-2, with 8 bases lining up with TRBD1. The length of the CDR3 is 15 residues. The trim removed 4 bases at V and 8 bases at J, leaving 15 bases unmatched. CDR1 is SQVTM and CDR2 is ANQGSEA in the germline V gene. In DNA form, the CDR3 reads TGCAGCGTTGGGCTTTGGGGACAGGCACATGGGGGCTACACCTTC. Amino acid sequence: CSVGLWGQAHGGYTF.

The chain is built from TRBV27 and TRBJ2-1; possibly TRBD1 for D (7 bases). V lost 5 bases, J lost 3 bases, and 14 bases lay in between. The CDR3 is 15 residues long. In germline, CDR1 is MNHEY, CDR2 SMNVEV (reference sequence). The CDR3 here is CASSPGDSYYNEQFF. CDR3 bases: TGTGCCAGCAGTCCGGGGGACAGTTACTACAATGAGCAGTTCTTC.

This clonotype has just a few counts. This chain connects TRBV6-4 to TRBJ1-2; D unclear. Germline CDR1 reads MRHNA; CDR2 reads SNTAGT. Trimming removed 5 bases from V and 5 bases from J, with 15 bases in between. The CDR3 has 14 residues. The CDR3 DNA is TGTGCCAGCAGTAACGGTCCTTACAATTATGGCTACACCTTC. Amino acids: CASSNGPYNYGYTF.

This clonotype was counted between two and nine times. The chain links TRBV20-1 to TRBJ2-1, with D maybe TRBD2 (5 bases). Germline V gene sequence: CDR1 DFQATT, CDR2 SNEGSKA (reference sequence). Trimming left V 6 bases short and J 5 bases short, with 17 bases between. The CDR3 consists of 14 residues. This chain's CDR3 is CSAGGGLRNNEQFF. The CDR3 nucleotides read TGCAGTGCAGGTGGAGGCCTAAGGAACAATGAGCAGTTCTTC.

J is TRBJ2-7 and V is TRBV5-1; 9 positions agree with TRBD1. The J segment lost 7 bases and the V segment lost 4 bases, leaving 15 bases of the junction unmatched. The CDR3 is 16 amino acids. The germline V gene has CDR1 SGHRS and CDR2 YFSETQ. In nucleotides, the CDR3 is TGCGCCAGCAGCCAACTGGCCGGGACAGGGTCTTTTGAGCAGTACTTC. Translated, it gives CASSQLAGTGSFEQYF.

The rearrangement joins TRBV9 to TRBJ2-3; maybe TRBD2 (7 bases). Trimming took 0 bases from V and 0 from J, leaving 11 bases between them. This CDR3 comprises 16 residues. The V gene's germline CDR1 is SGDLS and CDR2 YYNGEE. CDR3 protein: CASSVAAGASTDTQYF. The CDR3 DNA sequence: TGTGCCAGCAGCGTAGCCGCGGGGGCGAGCACAGATACGCAGTATTTT.

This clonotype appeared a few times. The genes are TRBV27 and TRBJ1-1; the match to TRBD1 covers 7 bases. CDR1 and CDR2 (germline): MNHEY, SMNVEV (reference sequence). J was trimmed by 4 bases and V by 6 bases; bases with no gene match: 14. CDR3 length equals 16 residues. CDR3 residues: CASRDRPTGVGTEAFF. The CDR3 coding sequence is TGTGCCAGCAGGGACCGTCCAACAGGGGTGGGCACTGAAGCTTTCTTT.

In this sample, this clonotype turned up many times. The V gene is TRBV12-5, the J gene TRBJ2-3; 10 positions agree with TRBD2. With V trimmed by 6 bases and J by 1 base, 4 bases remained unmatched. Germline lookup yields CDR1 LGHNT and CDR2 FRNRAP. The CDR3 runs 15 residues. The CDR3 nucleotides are TGTGCTAGTGGACTAACTAGCGGGGGCACAGATACGCAGTATTTT. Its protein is CASGLTSGGTDTQYF.

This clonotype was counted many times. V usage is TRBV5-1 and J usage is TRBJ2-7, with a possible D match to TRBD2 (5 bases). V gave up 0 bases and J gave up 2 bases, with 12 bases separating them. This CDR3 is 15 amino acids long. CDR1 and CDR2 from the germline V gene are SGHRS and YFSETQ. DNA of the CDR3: TGCGCCAGCAGCTTGGAGCCGGGAATAGCCTACGAGCAGTACTTC. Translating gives CASSLEPGIAYEQYF.

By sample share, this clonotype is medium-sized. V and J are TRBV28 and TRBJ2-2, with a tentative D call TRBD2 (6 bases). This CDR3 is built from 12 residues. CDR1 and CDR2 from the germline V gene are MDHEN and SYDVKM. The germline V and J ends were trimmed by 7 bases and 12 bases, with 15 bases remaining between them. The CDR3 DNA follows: TGTGCCAGCACCCCCCCCCGGGGGAAGCTGTTTTTT. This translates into CASTPPRGKLFF.

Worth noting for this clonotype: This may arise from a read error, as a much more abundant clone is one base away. CDR3 loop: CASSLEEGNTIYF. CDR3 coding DNA: TGCGCCAGCAGCTTGGAGGAAGGAAACACCATATATTTT. The chain is built from TRBV5-1 and TRBJ1-3; D not resolved. Trimming cost V 0 bases and J 4 bases, with 5 bases left between them. Germline lookup yields CDR1 SGHRS and CDR2 YFSETQ. The CDR3 has 13 amino acids.

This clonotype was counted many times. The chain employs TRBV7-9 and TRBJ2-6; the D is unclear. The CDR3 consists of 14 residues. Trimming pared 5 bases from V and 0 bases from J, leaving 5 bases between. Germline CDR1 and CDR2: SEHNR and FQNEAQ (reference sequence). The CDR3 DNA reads TGTGCCAGCAGCCCTGACTCTGGGGCCAACGTCCTGACTTTC. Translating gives CASSPDSGANVLTF. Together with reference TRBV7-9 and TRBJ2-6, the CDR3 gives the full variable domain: DTGVSQNPRHKITKRGQNVTFRCDPISEHNRLYWYRQTLGQGPEFLTYFQNEAQLEKSRLLSDRFSAERPKGSFSTLEIQRTEQGDSAMYLCASSPDSGANVLTFGAGSRLTVL.

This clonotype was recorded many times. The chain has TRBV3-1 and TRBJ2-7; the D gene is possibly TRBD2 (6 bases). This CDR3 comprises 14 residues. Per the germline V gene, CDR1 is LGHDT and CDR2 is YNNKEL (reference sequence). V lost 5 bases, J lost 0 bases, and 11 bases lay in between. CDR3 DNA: TGTGCCAGCAGCACTCGGACTACCTCCTACGAGCAGTACTTC. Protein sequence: CASSTRTTSYEQYF.

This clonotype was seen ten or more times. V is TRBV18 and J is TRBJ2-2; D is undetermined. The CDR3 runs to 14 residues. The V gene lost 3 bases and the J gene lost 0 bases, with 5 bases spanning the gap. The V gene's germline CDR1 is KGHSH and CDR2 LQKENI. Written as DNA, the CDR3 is TGTGCCAGCTCACCCATGGCGAACACCGGGGAGCTGTTTTTT. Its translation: CASSPMANTGELFF.

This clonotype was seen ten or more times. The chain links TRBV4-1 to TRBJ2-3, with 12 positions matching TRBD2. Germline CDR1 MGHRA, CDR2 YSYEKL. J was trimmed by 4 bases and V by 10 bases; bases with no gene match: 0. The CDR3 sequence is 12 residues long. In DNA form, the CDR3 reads TGCGCCACTAGCGGGAGGGCAGATACGCAGTATTTT. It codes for CATSGRADTQYF.

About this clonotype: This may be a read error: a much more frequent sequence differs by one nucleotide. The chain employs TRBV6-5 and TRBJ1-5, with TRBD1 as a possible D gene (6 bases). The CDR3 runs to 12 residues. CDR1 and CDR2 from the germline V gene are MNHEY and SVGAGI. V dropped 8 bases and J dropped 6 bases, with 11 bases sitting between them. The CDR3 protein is CASSSGAQPQHF. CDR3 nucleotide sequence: TGTGCCAGCTCGTCAGGGGCTCAGCCCCAGCATTTT.

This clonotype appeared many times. The CDR3 DNA reads TGTGCCAGCAGCTTCACCCTCCAGGACGAGCAGTACTTC. This codes for CASSFTLQDEQYF. J is TRBJ2-7 and V is TRBV7-9; D gene ambiguous. Trimming took off 3 bases at V and 5 bases at J, with 11 bases between the two ends. The germline CDR1 and CDR2 sequences are SEHNR and FQNEAQ (reference sequence). The CDR3 consists of 13 residues.

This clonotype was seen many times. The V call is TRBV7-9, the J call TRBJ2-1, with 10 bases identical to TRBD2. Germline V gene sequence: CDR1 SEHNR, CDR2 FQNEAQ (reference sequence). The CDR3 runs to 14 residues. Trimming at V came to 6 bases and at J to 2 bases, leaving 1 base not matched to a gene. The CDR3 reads CASSLAGAYNEQFF. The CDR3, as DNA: TGTGCCAGCAGTCTAGCGGGGGCCTACAATGAGCAGTTCTTC.

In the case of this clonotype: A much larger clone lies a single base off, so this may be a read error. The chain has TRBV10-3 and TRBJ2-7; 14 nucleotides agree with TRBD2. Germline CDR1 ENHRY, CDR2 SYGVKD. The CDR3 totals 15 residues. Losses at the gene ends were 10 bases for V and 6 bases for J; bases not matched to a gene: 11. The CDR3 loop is CATGGTSGRILEQYF. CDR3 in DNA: TGTGCCACAGGGGGGACTAGCGGGAGAATCCTCGAGCAGTACTTC.

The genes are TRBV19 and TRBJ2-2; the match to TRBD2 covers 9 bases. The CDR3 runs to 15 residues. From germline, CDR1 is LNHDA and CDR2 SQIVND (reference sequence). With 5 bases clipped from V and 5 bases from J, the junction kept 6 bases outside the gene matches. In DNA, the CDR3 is TGTGCCAGTAGTTACGGGACTAGCAGAACCGGGGAGCTGTTTTTT. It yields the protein CASSYGTSRTGELFF. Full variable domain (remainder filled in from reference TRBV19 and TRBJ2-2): DGGITQSPKYLFRKEGQNVTLSCEQNLNHDAMYWYRQDPGQGLRLIYYSQIVNDFQKGDIAEGYSVSREKKESFPLTVTSAQKNPTAFYLCASSYGTSRTGELFFGEGSRLTVL.

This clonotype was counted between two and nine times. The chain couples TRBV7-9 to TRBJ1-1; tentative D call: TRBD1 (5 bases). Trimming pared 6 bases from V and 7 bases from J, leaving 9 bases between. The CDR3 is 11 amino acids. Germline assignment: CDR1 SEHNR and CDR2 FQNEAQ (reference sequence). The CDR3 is CASSFRDEAFF. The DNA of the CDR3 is TGTGCCAGCAGTTTCAGGGATGAAGCTTTCTTT.